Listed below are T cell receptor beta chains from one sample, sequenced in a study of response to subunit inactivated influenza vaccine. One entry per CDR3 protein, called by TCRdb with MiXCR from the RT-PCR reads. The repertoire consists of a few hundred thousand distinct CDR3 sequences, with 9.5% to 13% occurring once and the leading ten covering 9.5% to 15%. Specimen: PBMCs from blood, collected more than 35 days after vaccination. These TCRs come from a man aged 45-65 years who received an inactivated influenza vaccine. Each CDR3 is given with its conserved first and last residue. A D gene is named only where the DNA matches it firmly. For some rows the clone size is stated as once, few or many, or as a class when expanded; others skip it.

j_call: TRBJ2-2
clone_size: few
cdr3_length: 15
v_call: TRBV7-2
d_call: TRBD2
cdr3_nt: TGTGCCAGCAGCTCCCCGGGGGGACGCACCGGGGAGCTGTTTTTT
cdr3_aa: CASSSPGGRTGELFF

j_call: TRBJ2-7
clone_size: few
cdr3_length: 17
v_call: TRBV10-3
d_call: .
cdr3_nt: TGTGCCATCAGTGGTGTCGCACAGGGTTCACAAACGTACGAGCAGTACTTC
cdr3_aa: CAISGVAQGSQTYEQYF

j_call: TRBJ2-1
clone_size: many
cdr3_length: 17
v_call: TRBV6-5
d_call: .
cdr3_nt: TGTGCCAGCAGTTACTCGTTCCCAGAGAGCTCCTACAATGAGCAGTTCTTC
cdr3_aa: CASSYSFPESSYNEQFF

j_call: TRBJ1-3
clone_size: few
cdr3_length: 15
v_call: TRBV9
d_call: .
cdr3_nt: TGTGCCAGCAGCTTAGACATACTATCTGGAAACACCATATATTTT
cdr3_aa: CASSLDILSGNTIYF

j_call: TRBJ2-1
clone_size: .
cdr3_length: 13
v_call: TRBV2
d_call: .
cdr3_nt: TGTGCCAGCAGTGAGTTTGAGAAGACTGAGCAGTTCTTC
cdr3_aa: CASSEFEKTEQFF

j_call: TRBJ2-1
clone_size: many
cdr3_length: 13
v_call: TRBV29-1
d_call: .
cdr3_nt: TGCAGCGTTGCCTTAGGAGGAGCCAATGAGCAGTTCTTC
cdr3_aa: CSVALGGANEQFF

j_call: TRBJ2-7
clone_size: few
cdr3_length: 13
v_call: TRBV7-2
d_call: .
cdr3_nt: TGTGCCAGCAGCTTAGATCCGGGAAGGGGGCAGTACTTC
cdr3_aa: CASSLDPGRGQYF

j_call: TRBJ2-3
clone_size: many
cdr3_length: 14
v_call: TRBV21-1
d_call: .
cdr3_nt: TGTGCCAGCTCATCGCGGGAGGGCCACGATACGCAGTATTTT
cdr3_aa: CASSSREGHDTQYF

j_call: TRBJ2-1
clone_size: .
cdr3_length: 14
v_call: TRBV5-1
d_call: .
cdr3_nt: TGCGCCAGCAAAAGGGTGGATCGGTACAATGAGCAGTTCTTC
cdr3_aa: CASKRVDRYNEQFF

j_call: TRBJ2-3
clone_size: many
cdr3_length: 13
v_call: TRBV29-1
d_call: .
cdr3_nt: TGCAGCGCCGATGTGGGGGGCACAGATACGCAGTATTTT
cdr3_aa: CSADVGGTDTQYF

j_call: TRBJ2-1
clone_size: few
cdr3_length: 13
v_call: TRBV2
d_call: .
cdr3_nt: TGTGCCAGCGTGACCCCCTTACAGAGCATGGGGTTCTTC
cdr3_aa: CASVTPLQSMGFF

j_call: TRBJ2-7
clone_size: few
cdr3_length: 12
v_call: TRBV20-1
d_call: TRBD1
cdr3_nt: TGCAGTGCTTCAGGGGGCTTAGACGAGCAGTACTTC
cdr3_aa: CSASGGLDEQYF

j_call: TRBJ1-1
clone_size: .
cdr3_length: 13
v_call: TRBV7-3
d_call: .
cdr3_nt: TGTGCCAGCAGCTCGGGGGGGAACACTGAAGCTTTCTTT
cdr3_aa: CASSSGGNTEAFF

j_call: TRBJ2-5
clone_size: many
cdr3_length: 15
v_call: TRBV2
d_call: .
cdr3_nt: TGTGCCAGCAGTGATCCCCCTCGTGGGCAAGAGACCCAGTACTTC
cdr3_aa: CASSDPPRGQETQYF

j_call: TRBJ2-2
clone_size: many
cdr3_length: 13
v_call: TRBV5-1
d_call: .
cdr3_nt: TGCGCCAGCAGCTTGGCGGGCACCGGGGAGCTGTTTTTT
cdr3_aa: CASSLAGTGELFF

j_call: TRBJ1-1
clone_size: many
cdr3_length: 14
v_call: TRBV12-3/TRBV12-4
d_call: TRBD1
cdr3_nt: TGTGCCAGCAGCCCGGGACAGGGGATGACTGAAGCTTTCTTT
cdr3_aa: CASSPGQGMTEAFF

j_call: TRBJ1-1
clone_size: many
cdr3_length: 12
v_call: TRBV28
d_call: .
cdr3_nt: TGTGCCAGCAGTTTATCAAGGGCTGAAGCTTTCTTT
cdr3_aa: CASSLSRAEAFF

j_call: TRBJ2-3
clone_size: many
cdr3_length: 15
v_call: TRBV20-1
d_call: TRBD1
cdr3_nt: TGCAGTGCTTTCCTCGACAGGGTCAGCACAGATACGCAGTATTTT
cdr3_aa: CSAFLDRVSTDTQYF

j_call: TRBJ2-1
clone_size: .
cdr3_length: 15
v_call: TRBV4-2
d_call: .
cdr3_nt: TGTGCCAGCAGCCAAGAGGGGGACCCTTTCGATGAGCAGTTCTTC
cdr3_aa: CASSQEGDPFDEQFF

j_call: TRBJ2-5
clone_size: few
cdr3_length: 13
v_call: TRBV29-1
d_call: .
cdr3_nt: TGCAGCGTTGAACGGGGGCGCAGGGAGACCCAGTACTTC
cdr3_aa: CSVERGRRETQYF

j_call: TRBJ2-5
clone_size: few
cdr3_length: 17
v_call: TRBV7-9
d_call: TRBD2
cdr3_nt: TGTGCCAGCAGCTTACCGGGACTAGCGGGGGTGGAAGAGACCCAGTACTTC
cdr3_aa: CASSLPGLAGVEETQYF

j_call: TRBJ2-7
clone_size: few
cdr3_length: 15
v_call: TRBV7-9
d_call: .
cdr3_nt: TGTGCCAGCAGCTCGAAAGACAGGACTTCCTACGAGCAGTACTTC
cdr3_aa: CASSSKDRTSYEQYF

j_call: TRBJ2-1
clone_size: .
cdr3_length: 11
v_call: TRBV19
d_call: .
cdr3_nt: TGTGCCAGTAGTAAGAGGAATGAGCAGTTCTTC
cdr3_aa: CASSKRNEQFF

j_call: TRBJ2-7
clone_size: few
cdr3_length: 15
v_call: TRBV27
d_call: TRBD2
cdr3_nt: TGTGCCAGCAGTGGGGCCGGGACTAGCGTCTACGAGCAGTACTTC
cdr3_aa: CASSGAGTSVYEQYF

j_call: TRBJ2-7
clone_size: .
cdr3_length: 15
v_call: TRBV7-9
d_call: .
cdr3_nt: TGTGCCAGCAGCTTGGACGGAATTAACTCCTACGAGCAGTACTTC
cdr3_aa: CASSLDGINSYEQYF

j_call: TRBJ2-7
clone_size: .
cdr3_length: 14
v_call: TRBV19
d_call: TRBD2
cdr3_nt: TGTGCCACTTCGGGACTAGCGACATCCTACGAGCAGTACTTC
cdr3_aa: CATSGLATSYEQYF

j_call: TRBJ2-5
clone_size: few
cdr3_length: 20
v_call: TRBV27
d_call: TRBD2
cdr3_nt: TGTGCCAGCAGTCTTATCCCCCCCTTGGGGCTAGCGGGAGTCCAAGAGACCCAGTACTTC
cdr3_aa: CASSLIPPLGLAGVQETQYF

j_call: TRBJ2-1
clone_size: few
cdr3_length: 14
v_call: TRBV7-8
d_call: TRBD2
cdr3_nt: TGTGCCTCGGGACTAGCGGGGACCACCAATGAGCAGTTCTTC
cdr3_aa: CASGLAGTTNEQFF

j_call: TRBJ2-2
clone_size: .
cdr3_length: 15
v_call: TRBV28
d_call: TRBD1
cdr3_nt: TGTGCCAGCAGTCTAAACAGGGGATTTGCCGGGGAGCTGTTTTTT
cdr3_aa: CASSLNRGFAGELFF

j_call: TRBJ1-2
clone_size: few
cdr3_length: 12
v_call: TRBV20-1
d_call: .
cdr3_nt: TGCAGTGCTAGTATGAGGGGCGAAGGCTACACCTTC
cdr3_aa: CSASMRGEGYTF

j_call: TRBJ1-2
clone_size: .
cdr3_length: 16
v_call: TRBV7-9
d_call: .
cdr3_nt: TGTGCCAGCAGCTTAGGAGGGGGAGACAGGATGGATGGCTACACCTTC
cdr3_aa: CASSLGGGDRMDGYTF

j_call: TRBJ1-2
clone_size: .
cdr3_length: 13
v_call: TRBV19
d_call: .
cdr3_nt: TGTGCCAGTAGTATAGAAGACGACTATGGCTACACCTTC
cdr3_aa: CASSIEDDYGYTF

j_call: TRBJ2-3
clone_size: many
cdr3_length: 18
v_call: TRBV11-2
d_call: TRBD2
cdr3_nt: TGTGCCAGCAACACACCGGGACTAGCGGGGGGAAGCACAGATACGCAGTATTTT
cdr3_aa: CASNTPGLAGGSTDTQYF

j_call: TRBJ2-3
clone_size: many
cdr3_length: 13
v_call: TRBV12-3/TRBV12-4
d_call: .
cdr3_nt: TGTGCCAGCAGTTTAGGGGGAGAAGATACGCAGTATTTT
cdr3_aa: CASSLGGEDTQYF

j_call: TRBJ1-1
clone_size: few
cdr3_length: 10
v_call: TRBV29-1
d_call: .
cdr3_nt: TGCAGCGTTGTTTCGGGTTGGACTTTCTTT
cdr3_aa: CSVVSGWTFF

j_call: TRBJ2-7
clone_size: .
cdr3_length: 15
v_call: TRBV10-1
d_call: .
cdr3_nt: TGCGCCAGCAGTGATACCACAGACCGATCCTACGAGCAGTACTTC
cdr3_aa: CASSDTTDRSYEQYF

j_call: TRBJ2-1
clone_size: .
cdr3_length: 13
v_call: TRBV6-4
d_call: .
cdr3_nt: TGTGCCAGCACCTTACAGGGTCGCAATGAGCAGTTCTTC
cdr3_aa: CASTLQGRNEQFF